One sample yielded the 13 T cell receptor beta chains listed below, sequenced in a study of T cells in Graves' hyperthyroidism and ophthalmopathy. TCR beta CDR3 region amplification was performed from RNA transcripts. The HTBI primer set drove a first-round RT-PCR of the TCR CDR3. TCRdb re-derived calls from the multiplex PCR reads in MiXCR, one entry per CDR3 protein. The sample records around 350,000 distinct CDR3 sequences, roughly 14% being singletons. Input material: blood. Source of these receptors: a woman aged 25 to 39 with Graves' ophthalmopathy.

The V and J genes are TRBV20-1 and TRBJ2-5; 7 bases are a match to TRBD2. Losses at the gene ends were 2 bases for V and 5 bases for J; bases not matched to a gene: 11. This CDR3 region has 15 residues. Per germline, CDR1 DFQATT and CDR2 SNEGSKA (reference sequence). The CDR3 here is CSARSERGGPETQYF. In DNA form, the CDR3 reads TGCAGTGCTAGATCAGAGCGGGGAGGTCCGGAGACCCAGTACTTC.

Ten or more counts support this clonotype. The rearrangement uses TRBV12-3 or TRBV12-4 and TRBJ2-1; 9 nucleotides line up with TRBD1. This CDR3 region has 16 residues. V lost 0 bases and J lost 3; bases outside the gene matches: 3. The CDR3 loop is CASSLAGGQGYNEQFF. The CDR3, as DNA: TGTGCCAGCAGTTTAGCGGGGGGACAGGGCTACAATGAGCAGTTCTTC.

This clonotype was counted many times. The V call is TRBV7-4, the J call TRBJ2-1, with D maybe TRBD2 (5 bases). This CDR3 contains 15 residues. CDR1 is SGHVT, CDR2 SQSDAQ, per germline. Trimming took off 5 bases at V and 0 bases at J, with 11 bases between the two ends. CDR3 in amino acids: CASSPRGSSYNEQFF. As DNA, the CDR3 is TGTGCCAGCAGCCCCCGGGGAAGCTCCTACAATGAGCAGTTCTTC.

This clonotype occurred many times. The genes are TRBV6-1 and TRBJ1-1, with D maybe TRBD1 (5 bases). CDR3 length: 13 amino acids. CDR1 is MNHNS and CDR2 is SASEGT in the germline V gene. V was clipped by 5 bases and J by 8 bases, with 15 bases between them. The DNA for the CDR3 is TGTGCCAGCAGTCAAGGAAGGGCAGGGGAAGCTTTCTTT. Translated, it gives CASSQGRAGEAFF.

This clonotype was counted many times. The chain has TRBV12-3 or TRBV12-4 and TRBJ2-1; 9 bases are a match to TRBD1. With V trimmed by 6 bases and J by 3 bases, 12 bases remained unmatched. The CDR3 has 17 residues. The DNA of the CDR3 is TGTGCCAGCAGCAGACTTACCGGGACAGGGAACTACAATGAGCAGTTCTTC. It specifies CASSRLTGTGNYNEQFF.

In its sample, this clonotype was seen once. A much larger clone differs from this one at a single base, so this may be a read error. The chain joins TRBV12-3 or TRBV12-4 to TRBJ1-5; TRBD1 agrees at 7 bases. The length of the CDR3 is 14 residues. The CDR3 protein is CASSSGQSTQPRHF. DNA for the CDR3: TGTGCCAGCAGCTCGGGACAGTCGACCCAGCCCCGGCATTTT.

This clonotype showed up many times. J is TRBJ1-1 and V is TRBV20-1; 8 nucleotides match TRBD1. The CDR3 length is 14 residues. Germline loops: CDR1 DFQATT, CDR2 SNEGSKA (reference sequence). Trimming took 0 bases from V and 5 from J; bases not matched to a gene: 5. In DNA form, the CDR3 reads TGCAGTGCTAGAGATCGAGACAGGGGTACTGAAGCTTTCTTT. Residues: CSARDRDRGTEAFF.

The sample holds many counts of this clonotype. The rearrangement links TRBV28 to TRBJ1-5; D remains unclear. The CDR3 has 15 residues. V was shortened by 3 bases and J by 0 bases, with 9 bases between the two germline ends. Looked up from germline, CDR1 is MDHEN and CDR2 is SYDVKM. The CDR3 protein is CASSFGQYSNQPQHF. The CDR3 nucleotides are TGTGCCAGCAGTTTTGGCCAATATAGCAATCAGCCCCAGCATTTT.

This clonotype was seen repeatedly, ten times or more. CDR3 coding DNA: TGCAGTGTTGTCAACACCCTTTACAATGAGCAGTTCTTC. The encoded protein is CSVVNTLYNEQFF. V usage is TRBV20-1 and J usage is TRBJ2-1; D gene ambiguous. Per the germline V gene, CDR1 is DFQATT and CDR2 is SNEGSKA (reference sequence). Deletions cut 7 bases from V and 4 bases from J, with 14 bases between. The CDR3 totals 13 residues.

A note on this clonotype: A read error may produce the germline difference seen at one junction end. The V and J genes are TRBV5-6 and TRBJ2-7; D not resolved. The germline gives CDR1 SGHDT, CDR2 YYEEEE. CDR3 length: 11 residues. The CDR3 bases are TGTGCCAGCAGTTCTACCTACGGGCAGTACTTC. Translated: CASSSTYGQYF.

The table lists this clonotype with many counts. The V gene is TRBV27, the J gene TRBJ2-5; possibly TRBD2 for D (6 bases). Germline CDR1 is MNHEY and CDR2 is SMNVEV (reference sequence). The CDR3 is made up of 15 amino acids. Trimming removed 1 base from V and 5 bases from J, with 14 bases in between. The CDR3 DNA sequence: TGTGCCAGCAGTTTATTTTTGACTAGTGGCGAGACCCAGTACTTC. This translates into CASSLFLTSGETQYF.

This clonotype was observed many times. This rearrangement joins TRBV6-1 to TRBJ2-5; 9 positions agree with TRBD2. Losses at the gene ends were 5 bases for V and 5 bases for J; bases not matched to a gene: 12. CDR1 is MNHNS, CDR2 SASEGT, per germline. This CDR3 has 16 residues. The CDR3 sequence: CASSYGRGGLDETQYF. CDR3 DNA: TGTGCCAGCAGTTATGGGCGGGGGGGACTCGATGAGACCCAGTACTTC.

In this sample, this clonotype turned up many times. The chain joins TRBV20-1 to TRBJ2-3, with a weak D call TRBD2 (7 bases). Germline CDR1 and CDR2: DFQATT and SNEGSKA (reference sequence). The CDR3 has 15 residues. The germline V and J ends were trimmed by 3 bases and 0 bases, with 13 bases remaining between them. In DNA, the CDR3 is TGCAGTGCTAGCCCAGGGAGGGGGAGCACAGATACGCAGTATTTT. Translation: CSASPGRGSTDTQYF.